This entry lists 12 T cell receptor beta chains sequenced from one sample in a study of cytomegalovirus exposure and HLA in healthy donors. The PCR used 60 Vbeta and 13 Jbeta primers. Here immunoSEQ multiplex PCR was the method, and the copy in TCRdb shows in-frame clones only, minus some. The sample holds more than 200,000 clones, almost 80% seen once. Sequencing was performed on PBMCs. The receptors stem from a male donor in good health and CMV-seronegative.

The V gene is TRBV19, the J gene TRBJ2-2, with TRBD2 identical over 8 bases. CDR1 and CDR2 (germline): LNHDA, SQIVND (reference sequence). This CDR3 has 16 residues. V was pared by 5 bases and J by 5 bases, with 10 bases of the junction left unmatched. Written as DNA, the CDR3 is TGTGCCAGTAGTCCCATCCGACTAGCGAGGACCGGGGAGCTGTTTTTT. Its translation: CASSPIRLARTGELFF.

The rearrangement uses TRBV18 and TRBJ1-5; unclear D gene. Germline V gene data show CDR1 as KGHSH and CDR2 as LQKENI. CDR3 length equals 14 residues. V was shortened by 2 bases and J by 1 base, with 6 bases between the two germline ends. CDR3 nucleotide sequence: TGTGCCAGCTCACCAGTAATGAGCAATCAGCCCCAGCATTTT. This gives the protein CASSPVMSNQPQHF. The full variable domain, completed using reference TRBV18 and TRBJ1-5, is NAGVMQNPRHLVRRRGQEARLRCSPMKGHSHVYWYRQLPEEGLKFMVYLQKENIIDESGMPKERFSAEFPKEGPSILRIQQVVRGDSAAYFCASSPVMSNQPQHFGDGTRLSIL.

The chain has TRBV5-4 and TRBJ2-7, with 13 positions matching TRBD2. J was trimmed by 5 bases and V by 4 bases; bases with no gene match: 3. Germline V gene lookup returns CDR1 SGHNT and CDR2 YYREEE (reference sequence). There are 14 residues in the CDR3. The CDR3 DNA follows: TGTGCCAGCAGCCTGACTAGCGGGAGGAACGAGCAGTACTTC. Protein: CASSLTSGRNEQYF.

The chain uses TRBV28 and TRBJ1-1, with 7 nucleotides matching TRBD1. The CDR3 totals 13 residues. V was pared by 1 base and J by 10 bases, with 6 bases of the junction left unmatched. The germline gives CDR1 MDHEN, CDR2 SYDVKM. In DNA form, the CDR3 reads TGTGCCAGCAGTTTATTGGGGACAGAGGCAGCTTTCTTT. It is translated as CASSLLGTEAAFF.

This clone was detected only once. The genes are TRBV7-9 and TRBJ2-7, with 8 bases matching TRBD1. V was pared by 5 bases and J by 5 bases, with 8 bases of the junction left unmatched. The CDR3 covers 14 residues. Per the germline V gene, CDR1 is SEHNR and CDR2 is FQNEAQ (reference sequence). CDR3 loop: CASSPWTGQDEQYF. In DNA form, the CDR3 reads TGTGCCAGCAGCCCCTGGACAGGGCAGGACGAGCAGTACTTC.

The CDR3 DNA sequence: TGTGCCAGCAGCACCGGGACAGGACACTACAATGAGCAGTTCTTC. Its translation is CASSTGTGHYNEQFF. The V call is TRBV7-8, the J call TRBJ2-1; the match to TRBD1 covers 8 bases. CDR3 size: 15 residues. Germline trimming cut 5 bases from V and 3 bases from J; bases unmatched to any gene: 6. Germline V gives CDR1 SGHVS, CDR2 FQNEAQ.

The chain has TRBV9 and TRBJ2-2; D is possibly TRBD1 (6 bases). CDR1 is SGDLS and CDR2 is YYNGEE in the germline V gene. This CDR3 is 14 amino acids long. Trimming took off 4 bases at V and 1 base at J, with 8 bases between the two ends. The CDR3 bases are TGTGCCAGCAGCACGACAGGGAACACCGGGGAGCTGTTTTTT. Its translation is CASSTTGNTGELFF.

This clone was recorded once. The chain employs TRBV9 and TRBJ2-1, with D possibly being TRBD1 (7 bases). Trimming shortened V by 1 base and J by 1 base, and 12 bases separated the two germline ends. The CDR3 is 16 residues long. From germline, CDR1 is SGDLS and CDR2 YYNGEE. The CDR3 protein is CASSVSQGGSYNEQFF. The CDR3 nucleotides read TGTGCCAGCAGCGTAAGTCAGGGGGGATCCTACAATGAGCAGTTCTTC.

The rearrangement links TRBV7-2 to TRBJ1-5; a possible D gene is TRBD1 (6 bases). V shed 2 bases and J shed 2 bases, with 13 bases lying between them. The germline V gene encodes CDR1 SGHTA and CDR2 FQGNSA. There are 16 residues in the CDR3. The CDR3 DNA reads TGTGCCAGCAGCTTAAAGGGGACAAACGGCAATCAGCCCCAGCATTTT. It encodes CASSLKGTNGNQPQHF.

This clone was found a few times. This specimen includes other DNA sequences encoding the same CDR3. The chain employs TRBV5-4 and TRBJ1-6; 8 nucleotides align to TRBD1. V dropped 4 bases and J dropped 4; count of bases not matched to a gene: 4. Germline V gene sequence: CDR1 SGHNT, CDR2 YYREEE (reference sequence). CDR3 length: 15 amino acids. The CDR3 loop is CASSTGDRYNSPLHF. The CDR3, as DNA: TGTGCCAGCAGCACTGGGGACAGGTATAATTCACCCCTCCACTTT.

J is TRBJ1-1 and V is TRBV7-3, with unresolved D. This CDR3 contains 15 residues. V was trimmed by 4 bases and J by 1 base, leaving 13 bases between them. Germline CDR1 reads SGHTA; CDR2 reads FQGTGA. CDR3 in amino acids: CASSSKPDTNTEAFF. CDR3 DNA: TGTGCCAGCAGCTCAAAACCAGATACGAACACTGAAGCTTTCTTT. The full variable domain, in which reference TRBV7-3 and TRBJ1-1 provide the parts outside the CDR3, is GAGVSQTPSNKVTEKGKYVELRCDPISGHTALYWYRQSLGQGPEFLIYFQGTGAADDSGLPNDRFFAVRPEGSVSTLKIQRTERGDSAVYLCASSSKPDTNTEAFFGQGTRLTVV.

The gene calls are TRBV7-9 and TRBJ2-1, with 8 bases that match TRBD1. The CDR3 totals 14 residues. Trimming cost V 10 bases and J 9 bases; bases outside gene matches: 14. CDR1 is SEHNR and CDR2 is FQNEAQ in the germline V gene (reference sequence). The CDR3 region has the DNA TGTGCCATCCCAAACAGGGGGGCTAGCAGTGAGCAGTTCTTC. Translating it yields CAIPNRGASSEQFF.